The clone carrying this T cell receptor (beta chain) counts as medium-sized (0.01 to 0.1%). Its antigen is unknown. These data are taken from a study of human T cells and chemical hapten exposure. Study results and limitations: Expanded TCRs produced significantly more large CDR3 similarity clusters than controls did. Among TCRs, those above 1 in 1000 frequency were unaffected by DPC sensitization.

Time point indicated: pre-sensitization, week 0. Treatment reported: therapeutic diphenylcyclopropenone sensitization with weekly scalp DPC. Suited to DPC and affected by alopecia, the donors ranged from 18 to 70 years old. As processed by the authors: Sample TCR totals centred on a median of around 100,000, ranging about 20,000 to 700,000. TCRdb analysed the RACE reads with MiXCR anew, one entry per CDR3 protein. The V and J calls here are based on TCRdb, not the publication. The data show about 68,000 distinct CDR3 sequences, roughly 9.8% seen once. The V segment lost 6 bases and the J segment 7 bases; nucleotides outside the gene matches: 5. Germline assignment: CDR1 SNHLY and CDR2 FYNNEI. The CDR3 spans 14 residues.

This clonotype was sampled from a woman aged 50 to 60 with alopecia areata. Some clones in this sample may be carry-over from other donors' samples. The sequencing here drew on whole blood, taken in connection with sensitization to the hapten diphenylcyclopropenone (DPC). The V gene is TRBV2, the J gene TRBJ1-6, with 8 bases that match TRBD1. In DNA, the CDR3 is TGTGCCAGCAGACCCGGGACAGGCAATTCACCCCTCCACTTT. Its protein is CASRPGTGNSPLHF.